This TCR beta chain appears in the sequencing data of a study of shared clonotypes between healthy human individuals. Overall study context: CD8 memory received one plate per donor, CD8 naive two, CD4 memory three and CD4 naive three.

Study-wide results and limits: Estimated richness was generally greater in naive than memory subsets. Though the depth was large, rarefaction showed that sorted-subset sequencing was incomplete.

Libraries were prepared by immunoSEQ multiplex PCR; TCRdb keeps only in-frame clonotypes and omits some of them. The sample comprises some 500,000 clones, 90% to 96% of which are singletons, and about 0.064% rests with the top ten. This CDR3 comprises 16 residues. V was pared by 4 bases and J by 0 bases, with 13 bases between. CDR1 is MDHEN and CDR2 is SYDVKM in the germline V gene. Remarks on this clone: Its antigen is undetermined.

The chain couples TRBV28 to TRBJ1-5; D possibly corresponds to TRBD1 (5 bases). Sample: naive CD4+ T cells sorted from blood. Documented subset: CD45RA+ positively selected. The clonotype was recovered from a woman aged 25 to 39 in good health. CDR3: CASSSLTAYSNQPQHF. The CDR3, as DNA: TGTGCCAGCAGTTCTCTGACAGCGTATAGCAATCAGCCCCAGCATTTT.